Below are 28 T cell receptor beta chains sequenced from a single sample in a study of blood T cells in healthy people across ages. A second about 6 to 12 cycle PCR used barcoded and J-beta primers. One entry per CDR3 protein, called by TCRdb with MiXCR from the 5' RACE reads. The repertoire includes some 1,000,000 distinct CDR3 sequences, 25% of them detected once, and around 0.7% sits in the top ten. This sample was shared with a second study, whose subject was T cells of mothers and their children.

Input material: blood. These TCRs come from a girl aged 2-10 years in good health.

This chain links TRBV6-4 with TRBJ2-1, with a tentative D call TRBD1 (5 bases). V was pared by 2 bases and J by 0 bases, with 8 bases between. The CDR3 is made up of 15 amino acids. Germline-derived CDR1 and CDR2 are MRHNA and SNTAGT. The CDR3 here is CASSDTGDSYNEQFF. CDR3 coding DNA: TGTGCCAGCAGTGACACAGGTGACTCCTACAATGAGCAGTTCTTC.

This clonotype was observed a few times. Given a much more abundant clone one base away, this may be a read error. V and J are TRBV5-5 and TRBJ2-7; no clear D gene. The CDR3 totals 15 residues. Germline V gene lookup returns CDR1 SGHKS and CDR2 YYEKEE (reference sequence). CDR3 loop: CVSSHEAARSYEQYF. The CDR3 DNA sequence: TGTGTCAGCAGCCACGAGGCCGCTCGATCCTACGAGCAGTACTTC.

This clonotype has more than one count but fewer than ten. CDR3: CSVVISPYEQYF. The DNA of the CDR3 is TGCAGCGTTGTCATTTCCCCCTACGAGCAGTACTTC. V is TRBV29-1 and J is TRBJ2-7; D not resolved. V dropped 4 bases and J dropped 2 bases, with 9 bases sitting between them. This CDR3 is 12 amino acids long. Germline CDR1 and CDR2: SQVTM and ANQGSEA.

This chain connects TRBV29-1 to TRBJ1-2; no firm D call. The CDR3 has 14 amino acids. Germline-derived CDR1 and CDR2 are SQVTM and ANQGSEA. V was pared by 6 bases and J by 4 bases, with 18 bases between. CDR3 sequence (DNA): TGCAGCGTCGGGCCCAGGACGGGGATCTATGGCTACACCTTC. It translates to CSVGPRTGIYGYTF.

This clonotype was observed a few times. The chain joins TRBV29-1 to TRBJ2-7; D not certain. This CDR3 is 12 amino acids long. V was clipped by 3 bases and J by 3 bases, with 9 bases between them. In germline, CDR1 is SQVTM, CDR2 ANQGSEA. For the CDR3, the DNA is TGCAGCGTTGAGGTCCATGACTACGAGCAGTACTTC. Its protein product is CSVEVHDYEQYF.

There are a few counts of this clonotype. J is TRBJ2-2 and V is TRBV7-9; no firm D call. The V end was cut by 1 base, the J end by 7 bases, with 10 bases between. The germline V gene encodes CDR1 SEHNR and CDR2 FQNEAQ (reference sequence). The CDR3 length is 14 residues. As DNA, the CDR3 is TGTGCCAGCAGCTTAGGAGACCCCATCGGGGAGCTGTTTTTT. Its translation is CASSLGDPIGELFF.

In this sample, this clonotype turned up a few times. The rearrangement uses TRBV7-2 and TRBJ1-2; a possible D gene is TRBD1 (6 bases). Trimming cost V 5 bases and J 5 bases, with 15 bases left between them. The CDR3 is 14 residues long. CDR1 SGHTA and CDR2 FQGNSA come from the germline V gene. This CDR3 is CASSPWGGGYGYTF. The CDR3 nucleotides are TGTGCCAGCAGCCCCTGGGGAGGGGGGTATGGCTACACCTTC.

V gene TRBV28 combines with J gene TRBJ2-7; weak D call: TRBD1 (6 bases). The CDR3 covers 15 residues. Deletions cut 2 bases from V and 0 bases from J, with 11 bases between. Germline loops: CDR1 MDHEN, CDR2 SYDVKM. This CDR3 reads CASSLTGRSSYEQYF. In nucleotides, the CDR3 is TGTGCCAGCAGTTTAACAGGGCGAAGCTCCTACGAGCAGTACTTC.

This clonotype showed up just a few times. The CDR3: CATRGAGESNQPQHF. The CDR3 DNA follows: TGTGCCACCCGAGGAGCGGGGGAGAGCAATCAGCCCCAGCATTTT. The chain has TRBV10-3 and TRBJ1-5, with D possibly matching TRBD1 (5 bases). Trimming stripped 10 bases from V and 1 base from J, with 17 bases between. Germline CDR1 reads ENHRY; CDR2 reads SYGVKD. This CDR3 is built from 15 residues.

In DNA, the CDR3 is TGCAGCGTTGAGACATCCTACCGGTACGAGCAGTACTTC. This translates into CSVETSYRYEQYF. V gene TRBV29-1 combines with J gene TRBJ2-5; the D is unclear. Near its end, the DNA agrees better with TRBJ2-7, so the J call may be wrong. Germline CDR1 reads SQVTM; CDR2 reads ANQGSEA. The CDR3 covers 13 residues.

This clonotype was seen more than once but under ten times. The chain recombines TRBV20-1 with TRBJ2-5; the D gene could be TRBD1 or TRBD2 (5 bases each). CDR1 and CDR2 (germline): DFQATT, SNEGSKA (reference sequence). CDR3 length: 13 amino acids. V was pared by 3 bases and J by 3 bases, with 11 bases between. As DNA, the CDR3 is TGCAGTGCTAGGAGCCGGGACGAAGAGACCCAGTACTTC. Encoded protein: CSARSRDEETQYF.

The J gene is TRBJ2-3, the V gene TRBV7-9, with a weak D call TRBD2 (6 bases). V was shortened by 1 base and J by 4 bases, with 15 bases between the two germline ends. The CDR3 is 16 residues long. Germline CDR1 and CDR2: SEHNR and FQNEAQ (reference sequence). Written as DNA, the CDR3 is TGTGCCAGCAGCTTAGTACGCGGGGTCCCGTCAGATACGCAGTATTTT. Protein: CASSLVRGVPSDTQYF.

Only a few counts were recorded for this clonotype. The gene calls are TRBV12-3 or TRBV12-4 and TRBJ2-4; 9 nucleotides agree with TRBD2. The CDR3 contains 12 residues. J lost 11 bases, V lost 3 bases, and 2 bases had no gene match. CDR3 sequence: CASSLGLAFQYF. Here the CDR3 DNA reads TGTGCCAGCAGTTTGGGACTAGCCTTTCAGTACTTC.

This clonotype was picked up a small number of times. V is TRBV6-5 and J is TRBJ1-4; D is perhaps TRBD1 (5 bases). This CDR3 comprises 14 residues. Trimming cost V 6 bases and J 4 bases, with 12 bases left between them. Germline loops: CDR1 MNHEY, CDR2 SVGAGI. CDR3 amino acids: CASSQGRLNEKLFF. The CDR3 DNA reads as TGTGCCAGCAGCCAGGGACGGCTTAATGAAAAACTGTTTTTT.

This clonotype was observed a few times. This chain joins TRBV20-1 and TRBJ2-7; D gene unclear. The CDR3 loop spans 16 amino acids. V gave up 0 bases and J gave up 2 bases, with 17 bases separating them. CDR1 and CDR2 from the germline V gene are DFQATT and SNEGSKA (reference sequence). CDR3 DNA sequence: TGCAGTGCTAGAGATACACGGCTAGGCGATGCCTACGAGCAGTACTTC. This translates into CSARDTRLGDAYEQYF.

This clonotype was found a few times. The chain uses TRBV13 and TRBJ2-7; D not resolved. Trimming stripped 2 bases from V and 5 bases from J, with 4 bases between. This CDR3 is built from 11 residues. Germline V gene data show CDR1 as PRHDT and CDR2 as FYEKMQ (reference sequence). Here the CDR3 reads CASSLLHEQYF. CDR3 DNA sequence: TGTGCCAGCAGCTTATTACACGAGCAGTACTTC.

This clonotype has just a few counts. The chain links TRBV5-1 to TRBJ2-5, with D perhaps TRBD1 (6 bases). CDR3 length: 16 amino acids. The V gene's germline CDR1 is SGHRS and CDR2 YFSETQ. V lost 6 bases and J 1 base, leaving 19 bases between the germline ends. The CDR3 DNA is TGCGCCAGCACCCCCTTTCTATCCAGGGGCCAAGAGACCCAGTACTTC. The encoded protein is CASTPFLSRGQETQYF.

V is TRBV29-1 and J is TRBJ2-1, with D tentatively TRBD2 (5 bases). The J call may be faulty, since TRBJ2-5 better matches the DNA end. Germline CDR1 and CDR2: SQVTM and ANQGSEA. This CDR3 is built from 13 residues. The CDR3 coding sequence is TGCAGCCACCCAGAGGGTGGGGAAGAGACCCAGTACTTC. It is translated as CSHPEGGEETQYF.

The genes are TRBV7-9 and TRBJ2-1; no clear D gene. Deletions cut 7 bases from V and 6 bases from J, with 19 bases between. Germline V gene lookup returns CDR1 SEHNR and CDR2 FQNEAQ (reference sequence). The CDR3 runs 15 residues. The chain's CDR3 is CASIIIQPGSNEQFF. CDR3 bases: TGTGCCAGCATCATTATACAACCCGGCAGCAATGAGCAGTTCTTC.

This chain uses TRBV4-1 with TRBJ2-7, with 9 bases identical to TRBD1. The CDR3 extends over 15 amino acids. V was pared by 4 bases and J by 6 bases, with 10 bases of the junction left unmatched. CDR1 MGHRA and CDR2 YSYEKL come from the germline V gene. CDR3 DNA sequence: TGCGCCAGCAGCCCCGGGACAGGGTTATCTCGCGAGCAGTACTTC. It translates to CASSPGTGLSREQYF.

This clonotype came up a few times. One junction end disagrees with the germline gene, perhaps due to a read error. The J gene is TRBJ2-1, the V gene TRBV19, with D possibly being TRBD2 (5 bases). In germline, CDR1 is LNHDA, CDR2 SQIVND (reference sequence). There are 16 residues in the CDR3. The CDR3 loop reads CAGSMGAWSSYNEQFF. The CDR3 DNA follows: TGTGCCGGTAGTATGGGAGCTTGGAGCTCCTACAATGAGCAGTTCTTC.

The J gene is TRBJ2-5, the V gene TRBV9; 7 bases agree with TRBD2. V gave up 7 bases and J gave up 7 bases; unmatched junction bases: 13. This CDR3 region has 14 residues. The germline gives CDR1 SGDLS, CDR2 YYNGEE. The CDR3, as DNA: TGTGCCAGCGGACGGGGGGAGCCCTCCGGGACCCAGTACTTC. Its translation is CASGRGEPSGTQYF.

This clonotype was observed a handful of times. This rearrangement joins TRBV13 to TRBJ1-4; weak D call: TRBD1 (5 bases). V lost 0 bases to trimming and J lost 8 bases, with 10 bases between them. This CDR3 is built from 14 residues. CDR1 is PRHDT and CDR2 is FYEKMQ in the germline V gene (reference sequence). CDR3: CASSLGRGIEKLFF. CDR3 DNA: TGTGCCAGCAGCTTAGGGAGGGGAATCGAAAAACTGTTTTTT.

V and J are TRBV29-1 and TRBJ2-1; 7 nucleotides agree with TRBD2. CDR1 and CDR2 (germline): SQVTM, ANQGSEA. V trimming: 0 bases; J trimming: 5 bases; junction bases outside the gene matches: 13. The CDR3 totals 17 residues. CDR3 sequence: CSVEDWSGGRFNNEQFF. The CDR3 DNA sequence: TGCAGCGTTGAAGATTGGTCGGGAGGAAGATTTAACAATGAGCAGTTCTTC.

The rearrangement joins TRBV5-1 to TRBJ2-5; no reliable D call. Judging by the DNA end, TRBJ2-1 fits better; the J call may be wrong. This CDR3 has 14 residues. Germline CDR1 reads SGHRS; CDR2 reads YFSETQ. The CDR3 loop reads CASSLTAQGSMQFF. DNA for the CDR3: TGCGCCAGCAGCTTGACGGCGCAAGGGTCCATGCAGTTCTTC.

This rearrangement joins TRBV9 to TRBJ2-3, with D perhaps matching TRBD2 (5 bases). V dropped 0 bases and J dropped 2 bases, with 13 bases sitting between them. The CDR3 sequence is 16 residues long. Per the germline V gene, CDR1 is SGDLS and CDR2 is YYNGEE. The CDR3 sequence: CASSVDLLVPTDTQYF. DNA of the CDR3: TGTGCCAGCAGCGTAGACCTACTAGTTCCCACAGATACGCAGTATTTT.

This clonotype was seen more than once but under ten times. This chain joins TRBV13 and TRBJ2-1; no definite D call. This CDR3 is built from 16 residues. V was pared by 1 base and J by 0 bases, with 10 bases between. The germline V gene has CDR1 PRHDT and CDR2 FYEKMQ (reference sequence). The CDR3 region is CASSLDGISSYNEQFF. CDR3 nucleotide sequence: TGTGCCAGCAGCTTAGATGGGATCAGCTCCTACAATGAGCAGTTCTTC.

In this sample, this clonotype turned up a few times. The chain combines TRBV2 with TRBJ1-4, with 7 bases fitting TRBD1. The V gene end was trimmed by 8 bases and the J gene end by 8 bases; junction bases not matched to a gene: 8. This CDR3 is built from 13 residues. Germline assignment: CDR1 SNHLY and CDR2 FYNNEI. CDR3 region: CASRQGPREKLFF. The CDR3 DNA follows: TGTGCCAGCCGACAGGGTCCGAGGGAAAAACTGTTTTTT.